These 32 T cell receptor beta chains share one sample of origin, sequenced in a study of T cell responses to AZD1222 COVID-19 vaccine. Using immunoSEQ multiplex PCR, the repertoire was profiled, and TCRdb retains in-frame clones only, with some absent. The sample has about 120,000 clones, about 90% seen once. The specimen was peripheral blood, collected on day 0 of AZD1222 vaccination. All receptors come from an adult in good health.

The count of this clone is one. V gene TRBV19 combines with J gene TRBJ1-2, with 9 bases that match TRBD1. This CDR3 region has 15 residues. Germline trimming cut 3 bases from V and 3 bases from J; bases unmatched to any gene: 5. Germline CDR1 is LNHDA and CDR2 is SQIVND (reference sequence). The CDR3 nucleotides are TGTGCCAGTAGTATGTGGGGACAGGGTGACTATGGCTACACCTTC. Translation: CASSMWGQGDYGYTF.

This clone was found once. This chain connects TRBV19 to TRBJ2-3, with a weak D call TRBD2 (5 bases). Per the germline V gene, CDR1 is LNHDA and CDR2 is SQIVND (reference sequence). The CDR3 consists of 13 residues. V lost 1 base to trimming and J lost 14 bases, with 16 bases between them. The CDR3: CASSIVVEGRPYF. The DNA for the CDR3 is TGTGCCAGTAGTATAGTAGTAGAGGGCCGTCCGTATTTT.

This clone came up once. Other DNA sequences from this sample encode an identical CDR3 as well. This rearrangement joins TRBV2 to TRBJ1-5; TRBD1 agrees at 9 bases. The CDR3 contains 13 residues. The trim removed 6 bases at V and 4 bases at J, leaving 1 base unmatched. CDR1 SNHLY and CDR2 FYNNEI come from the germline V gene. In nucleotides, the CDR3 is TGTGCCAGCAGGGGGACAGGGAATCAGCCCCAGCATTTT. Protein: CASRGTGNQPQHF.

The rearrangement links TRBV4-1 to TRBJ1-2; TRBD1 is a possible D gene (5 bases). Trimming removed 4 bases from V and 4 bases from J, with 16 bases in between. CDR1 and CDR2 from the germline V gene are MGHRA and YSYEKL. This CDR3 is built from 15 residues. The CDR3 nucleotides read TGCGCCAGCAGCCCTCTGGGGCGAGAGAGCTATGGCTACACCTTC. It codes for CASSPLGRESYGYTF.

This chain links TRBV19 with TRBJ1-1; tentative D call: TRBD1 (6 bases). The CDR3 sequence is 13 residues long. V was shortened by 5 bases and J by 4 bases, with 11 bases between the two germline ends. In germline, CDR1 is LNHDA, CDR2 SQIVND (reference sequence). This chain's CDR3 is CASSGARGTEAFF. The CDR3 coding sequence is TGTGCCAGTAGTGGCGCCAGGGGCACTGAAGCTTTCTTT.

J is TRBJ2-3 and V is TRBV24-1; TRBD2 is a possible D gene (6 bases). Germline CDR1 KGHDR, CDR2 SFDVKD. Trimming removed 3 bases at V and 0 bases at J, with 18 bases between. This CDR3 spans 18 amino acids. Written as DNA, the CDR3 is TGTGCCACCAGTGATGCCGAGGGTGGGGCGGGGAGCACAGATACGCAGTATTTT. Translated: CATSDAEGGAGSTDTQYF.

As DNA, the CDR3 is TGTGCCAGCAGCCTCCAGTTTGGGGGGCCCACTGAAGCTTTCTTT. Its protein is CASSLQFGGPTEAFF. V is TRBV7-2 and J is TRBJ1-1; TRBD1 might be the D (6 bases). The germline gives CDR1 SGHTA, CDR2 FQGNSA. V lost 5 bases and J 4 bases, leaving 17 bases between the germline ends. CDR3 size: 15 residues.

CDR3 DNA sequence: TGCGCCAGCAGCGTGAATTCGATACCCGTTTTAGAGCAGTACTTC. This sequence encodes CASSVNSIPVLEQYF. J is TRBJ2-7 and V is TRBV5-1; D gene uncertain. From germline, CDR1 is SGHRS and CDR2 YFSETQ. Trimming cost V 4 bases and J 7 bases, with 21 bases left between them. This CDR3 spans 15 amino acids.

The J gene is TRBJ1-4, the V gene TRBV24-1, with 8 bases lining up with TRBD1. Germline trimming cut 7 bases from V and 8 bases from J; bases unmatched to any gene: 8. This CDR3 contains 14 residues. CDR1 KGHDR and CDR2 SFDVKD come from the germline V gene. The CDR3 loop is CATRVDRGSEKLFF. The CDR3 DNA is TGTGCCACCAGGGTAGACAGGGGAAGCGAAAAACTGTTTTTT.

This chain links TRBV11-2 with TRBJ1-2; 9 nucleotides match TRBD1. The CDR3 sequence is 14 residues long. From germline, CDR1 is SGHAT and CDR2 FQNNGV. The junction had 5 bases not matched to a gene; V was cut back by 5 bases and J by 4 bases. The CDR3 loop reads CASSTTGGSYGYTF. Here the CDR3 DNA reads TGTGCCAGCAGCACAACAGGGGGCAGCTATGGCTACACCTTC.

The rearrangement joins TRBV5-1 to TRBJ2-4, with D perhaps matching TRBD2 (6 bases). V dropped 4 bases and J dropped 3 bases, with 17 bases sitting between them. The CDR3 covers 16 residues. Germline assignment: CDR1 SGHRS and CDR2 YFSETQ. This CDR3 is CASSPDQPAGKNIQYF. In DNA, the CDR3 is TGCGCCAGCAGCCCGGACCAACCAGCGGGCAAAAACATTCAGTACTTC.

The rearrangement uses TRBV7-6 and TRBJ2-3; perhaps TRBD2 as D (6 bases). Germline V gives CDR1 SGHVS, CDR2 FNYEAQ. This CDR3 is built from 16 residues. The V end lost 3 bases, the J end lost 3 bases, and 16 bases lay between the germline ends. CDR3 region: CASSFMASAGTDTQYF. CDR3 bases: TGTGCCAGCAGCTTTATGGCTAGCGCAGGGACAGATACGCAGTATTTT. Variable domain in full (rest from reference TRBV7-6 and TRBJ2-3): GAGVSQSPRYKVTKRGQDVALRCDPISGHVSLYWYRQALGQGPEFLTYFNYEAQQDKSGLPNDRFSAERPEGSISTLTIQRTEQRDSAMYRCASSFMASAGTDTQYFGPGTRLTVL.

The rearrangement uses TRBV9 and TRBJ2-7, with D maybe TRBD1 (6 bases). Germline CDR1 is SGDLS and CDR2 is YYNGEE. The V and J ends lost 0 bases and 0 bases respectively, with 13 bases between them. The CDR3 has 16 amino acids. CDR3 sequence: CASSVGVQGSSYEQYF. CDR3 nucleotide sequence: TGTGCCAGCAGCGTAGGGGTCCAGGGGAGCTCCTACGAGCAGTACTTC. Filled out from reference TRBV9 and TRBJ2-7, the complete variable domain reads DSGVTQTPKHLITATGQRVTLRCSPRSGDLSVYWYQQSLDQGLQFLIQYYNGEERAKGNILERFSAQQFPDLHSELNLSSLELGDSALYFCASSVGVQGSSYEQYFGPGTRLTVT.

V is TRBV27 and J is TRBJ2-3; D unresolved. Germline V gene lookup returns CDR1 MNHEY and CDR2 SMNVEV (reference sequence). V gave up 10 bases and J gave up 6 bases, with 26 bases separating them. This CDR3 has 16 amino acids. CDR3 loop: CATRRRGAPLRDTQYF. Here the CDR3 DNA reads TGTGCCACGCGACGCAGAGGAGCGCCCCTTCGCGATACGCAGTATTTT.

The gene calls are TRBV7-3 and TRBJ1-1; D gene unclear. From germline, CDR1 is SGHTA and CDR2 FQGTGA. The CDR3 covers 13 residues. V was clipped by 3 bases and J by 1 base, with 6 bases between them. The CDR3 sequence is CASSLAKNTEAFF. CDR3 sequence (DNA): TGTGCCAGCAGCTTGGCAAAGAACACTGAAGCTTTCTTT.

The chain carries TRBV2 and TRBJ1-6; 7 bases line up with TRBD1. Germline values: CDR1 SNHLY, CDR2 FYNNEI. The CDR3 spans 15 residues. Trimming took 6 bases from V and 7 from J; bases not matched to a gene: 9. The CDR3 sequence is CASRFYRGVNSPLHF. CDR3 nucleotides: TGTGCCAGCAGATTTTACAGGGGTGTCAATTCACCCCTCCACTTT.

This rearrangement joins TRBV24-1 to TRBJ2-1; 8 positions agree with TRBD1. Losses at the gene ends were 5 bases for V and 3 bases for J; bases not matched to a gene: 5. Germline-derived CDR1 and CDR2 are KGHDR and SFDVKD. The CDR3 spans 15 residues. CDR3 in DNA: TGTGCCACCAGTGCAGCCGGGACAGGCTACAATGAGCAGTTCTTC. Translated: CATSAAGTGYNEQFF.

CDR3 sequence: CASSLNGEKLFF. Here the CDR3 DNA reads TGTGCCAGCAGCTTAAATGGTGAAAAACTGTTTTTT. The J gene is TRBJ1-4, the V gene TRBV7-9; no clear D. The CDR3 is made up of 12 amino acids. With 2 bases removed from V and 7 bases from J, the gap between germline ends came to 5 bases. The germline CDR1 and CDR2 sequences are SEHNR and FQNEAQ (reference sequence). Drawing the rest from reference TRBV7-9 and TRBJ1-4, the complete variable domain is DTGVSQNPRHKITKRGQNVTFRCDPISEHNRLYWYRQTLGQGPEFLTYFQNEAQLEKSRLLSDRFSAERPKGSFSTLEIQRTEQGDSAMYLCASSLNGEKLFFGSGTQLSVL.

This clone was recorded only once. V and J are TRBV7-2 and TRBJ1-5; D call uncertain. CDR1 and CDR2 (germline): SGHTA, FQGNSA. CDR3 length: 17 amino acids. Trimming took off 5 bases at V and 2 bases at J, with 19 bases between the two ends. The CDR3 DNA follows: TGTGCCAGCAGCCTAATTTACGATAACGTGGGCAATCAGCCCCAGCATTTT. This translates into CASSLIYDNVGNQPQHF.

This sequence joins TRBV11-2 and TRBJ2-2, with 9 bases matching TRBD2. V trimming: 5 bases; J trimming: 5 bases; junction bases outside the gene matches: 15. CDR3 size: 18 residues. Germline values: CDR1 SGHAT, CDR2 FQNNGV. CDR3 sequence reads: CASSQPGGGRAWTGELFF. CDR3 coding DNA: TGTGCCAGCAGCCAACCTGGGGGCGGGAGGGCCTGGACCGGGGAGCTGTTTTTT.

The CDR3 DNA reads TGTGCCAGCAGCTTGCCGTCCGGGGAGCTGTTTTTT. This encodes CASSLPSGELFF. V and J are TRBV5-6 and TRBJ2-2; D is undetermined. Germline V CDR1 and CDR2: SGHDT, YYEEEE. The CDR3 sequence is 12 residues long. Trimming removed 1 base from V and 6 bases from J, with 4 bases in between. Full variable domain (remainder filled in from reference TRBV5-6 and TRBJ2-2): DAGVTQSPTHLIKTRGQQVTLRCSPKSGHDTVSWYQQALGQGPQFIFQYYEEEERQRGNFPDRFSGHQFPNYSSELNVNALLLGDSALYLCASSLPSGELFFGEGSRLTVL.

V and J are TRBV20-1 and TRBJ2-1, with no clear D. The V and J ends lost 6 bases and 15 bases respectively, with 18 bases between them. This CDR3 has 11 residues. The germline CDR1 and CDR2 sequences are DFQATT and SNEGSKA (reference sequence). This CDR3 reads CSAKLGSRMFF. CDR3 DNA sequence: TGCAGTGCCAAACTTGGTAGCCGGATGTTCTTC.

This clone was counted a single time. The rearrangement uses TRBV6-1 and TRBJ1-5; weak D call: TRBD1 (5 bases). The CDR3 contains 18 residues. In germline, CDR1 is MNHNS, CDR2 SASEGT. Trimming pared 3 bases from V and 4 bases from J, leaving 22 bases between. The CDR3: CASSDRVVGVWGNQPQHF. CDR3 DNA: TGTGCCAGCAGTGACAGGGTGGTAGGTGTTTGGGGGAATCAGCCCCAGCATTTT.

The V and J genes are TRBV7-9 and TRBJ1-1; perhaps TRBD1 as D (6 bases). CDR1 and CDR2 (germline): SEHNR, FQNEAQ (reference sequence). The CDR3 loop spans 13 amino acids. The ends were cut back, 5 bases at V and 5 bases at J, with 12 bases in the middle. The chain's CDR3 is CASSNRGRTEAFF. The CDR3 DNA follows: TGTGCCAGCAGCAATAGGGGGAGGACTGAAGCTTTCTTT.

The J gene is TRBJ1-5, the V gene TRBV5-5; D ambiguous. The germline CDR1 and CDR2 sequences are SGHKS and YYEKEE (reference sequence). The CDR3 contains 13 residues. With 4 bases removed from V and 7 bases from J, the gap between germline ends came to 12 bases. The CDR3 coding sequence is TGTGCCAGCAGCCCCGGGTGGGAGCAGCCCCAGCATTTT. Its translation is CASSPGWEQPQHF.

The chain carries TRBV18 and TRBJ1-5; 9 positions match TRBD1. V was pared by 2 bases and J by 5 bases, with 4 bases of the junction left unmatched. Germline-derived CDR1 and CDR2 are KGHSH and LQKENI. The CDR3 runs 15 residues. The DNA of the CDR3 is TGTGCCAGCTCACCAGGGACAGGGTCACATCAGCCCCAGCATTTT. Protein: CASSPGTGSHQPQHF.

The gene calls are TRBV10-3 and TRBJ2-1, with a weak D call TRBD1 (7 bases). Germline values: CDR1 ENHRY, CDR2 SYGVKD. The germline V and J ends were trimmed by 8 bases and 7 bases, with 9 bases remaining between them. CDR3 length: 11 residues. CDR3 sequence reads: CAIQGGNEQFF. The CDR3 coding sequence is TGTGCCATCCAGGGGGGAAATGAGCAGTTCTTC.

The chain has TRBV5-1 and TRBJ1-1; 7 bases are shared with TRBD1. Trimming took 4 bases from V and 6 from J; bases not matched to a gene: 9. Germline values: CDR1 SGHRS, CDR2 YFSETQ. The CDR3 consists of 14 residues. In DNA, the CDR3 is TGCGCCAGCAGCCCGGGGGACAGCAGTTCTGAAGCTTTCTTT. It encodes CASSPGDSSSEAFF.

A few counts support this clone. The rearrangement uses TRBV7-9 and TRBJ2-1; no clear D gene. The CDR3 covers 15 residues. The V end was cut by 8 bases, the J end by 3 bases, with 17 bases between. Germline CDR1 is SEHNR and CDR2 is FQNEAQ (reference sequence). Here the CDR3 DNA reads TGTGCCAGCGGCTCGGGTAGGACCCGCTACAATGAGCAGTTCTTC. Its translation is CASGSGRTRYNEQFF. The complete variable domain, with remaining parts taken from reference TRBV7-9 and TRBJ2-1, reads DTGVSQNPRHKITKRGQNVTFRCDPISEHNRLYWYRQTLGQGPEFLTYFQNEAQLEKSRLLSDRFSAERPKGSFSTLEIQRTEQGDSAMYLCASGSGRTRYNEQFFGPGTRLTVL.

The chain combines TRBV18 with TRBJ1-2, with TRBD1 matching 8 bases. The CDR3 totals 15 residues. V was clipped by 5 bases and J by 5 bases; unmatched bases: 10. Per the germline V gene, CDR1 is KGHSH and CDR2 is LQKENI. CDR3 nucleotide sequence: TGTGCCAGCTCATCCGCCGGTAGGACAGGGTATGGCTACACCTTC. This gives the protein CASSSAGRTGYGYTF.

V is TRBV29-1 and J is TRBJ1-1; no definite D call. CDR3 size: 12 residues. Germline V gives CDR1 SQVTM, CDR2 ANQGSEA. With 0 bases removed from V and 13 bases from J, the gap between germline ends came to 15 bases. The CDR3 protein is CSVEDSVPGGFF. The CDR3 DNA is TGCAGCGTTGAAGATTCCGTCCCTGGAGGTTTCTTT.

The genes are TRBV5-1 and TRBJ2-2, with D unclear. Germline lookup yields CDR1 SGHRS and CDR2 YFSETQ. V was clipped by 6 bases and J by 1 base, with 13 bases between them. The CDR3 runs 15 residues. The CDR3 bases are TGCGCCAGCACCCCCCAGGCAGTGAACACCGGGGAGCTGTTTTTT. It encodes CASTPQAVNTGELFF.